Presented here are 16 T cell receptor beta chains from one specimen sequenced in a study of response to subunit inactivated influenza vaccine. TCRdb analysed the RT-PCR reads with MiXCR anew, one entry per CDR3 protein. Of 400,000 to 650,000 distinct CDR3 sequences listed, roughly 7.9% are singletons. Specimen: PBMCs from blood, collected roughly 24 months after vaccination. The receptors were sampled from a man aged 50 to 69 who received an inactivated influenza vaccine.

This clonotype was seen only a few times. V usage is TRBV20-1 and J usage is TRBJ2-7; unclear D gene. V shed 8 bases and J shed 9 bases, with 26 bases lying between them. The CDR3 covers 14 residues. Germline V gives CDR1 DFQATT, CDR2 SNEGSKA (reference sequence). CDR3 nucleotide sequence: TGCAGTTCGGAGCCCCCCGGCCCGCAAAAGGGGCAGTACTTC. It specifies CSSEPPGPQKGQYF.

This clonotype was detected a few times. The DNA for the CDR3 is TGCGCCAGCAGTTCCCAGGGTGGGGAGACCCAGTACTTC. It codes for CASSSQGGETQYF. The chain uses TRBV5-1 and TRBJ2-5, with D possibly matching TRBD1 (5 bases). CDR1 SGHRS and CDR2 YFSETQ come from the germline V gene. V lost 5 bases, J lost 5 bases, and 13 bases lay in between. The CDR3 totals 13 residues.

V gene TRBV18 combines with J gene TRBJ2-7; D remains unclear. V lost 1 base and J lost 0, with 10 bases in between. The CDR3 contains 15 residues. From germline, CDR1 is KGHSH and CDR2 LQKENI. The CDR3 nucleotides read TGTGCCAGCTCACCACAGGGCCCTAGCTCCTACGAGCAGTACTTC. This gives the protein CASSPQGPSSYEQYF.

This clonotype was detected ten times or more. This chain links TRBV5-1 with TRBJ1-1, with a weak D call TRBD1 (6 bases). Germline CDR1 is SGHRS and CDR2 is YFSETQ. V lost 2 bases, J lost 4 bases, and 12 bases lay in between. The CDR3 is 14 amino acids. The CDR3 reads CASSFLEGGTEAFF. CDR3 sequence (DNA): TGCGCCAGCAGCTTTTTGGAAGGGGGCACTGAAGCTTTCTTT.

The genes are TRBV7-9 and TRBJ1-1, with TRBD1 matching over 9 bases. This CDR3 is 17 amino acids long. The V segment lost 7 bases and the J segment 0 bases; nucleotides outside the gene matches: 12. Germline values: CDR1 SEHNR, CDR2 FQNEAQ (reference sequence). The CDR3 nucleotides read TGTGCCAGCAAGGGGAGGGGACAGGGTTTTATGAACACTGAAGCTTTCTTT. This codes for CASKGRGQGFMNTEAFF.

CDR3 sequence: CASSSDRTGSSYEQYF. CDR3 bases: TGTGCCAGCAGTTCGGATAGGACAGGTAGCTCCTACGAGCAGTACTTC. The rearrangement joins TRBV27 to TRBJ2-7, with TRBD1 identical over 7 bases. Germline V lookup: CDR1 MNHEY, CDR2 SMNVEV (reference sequence). V shed 4 bases and J 0 bases; nucleotides not matched to a gene: 9. This CDR3 contains 16 residues.

This chain uses TRBV4-1 with TRBJ1-2; weak D call: TRBD1 (5 bases). The germline gives CDR1 MGHRA, CDR2 YSYEKL. With 4 bases removed from V and 4 bases from J, the gap between germline ends came to 10 bases. CDR3 length equals 13 residues. CDR3 sequence: CASSRDSRYGYTF. DNA of the CDR3: TGCGCCAGCAGCCGAGACAGTCGCTATGGCTACACCTTC.

This clonotype was found many times. The J gene is TRBJ2-7, the V gene TRBV12-3 or TRBV12-4, with TRBD1 as a possible D gene (6 bases). The ends were cut back, 1 base at V and 0 bases at J, with 10 bases in the middle. The CDR3 extends over 15 amino acids. CDR3 bases: TGTGCCAGCAGTTTAGTTGGGGGCTACTCCTACGAGCAGTACTTC. This encodes CASSLVGGYSYEQYF.

This clonotype was recorded many times. The chain carries TRBV3-1 and TRBJ2-3; the D is unclear. V shed 8 bases and J shed 6 bases, with 9 bases lying between them. This CDR3 has 11 residues. Germline CDR1 LGHDT, CDR2 YNNKEL (reference sequence). The CDR3 nucleotides read TGTGCCAGCTTATACGGTGATACGCAGTATTTT. This encodes CASLYGDTQYF.

This clonotype was detected ten times or more. The J gene is TRBJ2-7, the V gene TRBV6-2 or TRBV6-3, with 11 bases lining up with TRBD2. Germline V CDR1 and CDR2: MNHEY, SVGEGT. The CDR3 is made up of 14 amino acids. Germline trimming cut 5 bases from V and 7 bases from J; bases unmatched to any gene: 7. The CDR3 coding sequence is TGTGCCAGCAGTAAACTAGCGGGAGTTCTTGAGCAGTACTTC. Its protein product is CASSKLAGVLEQYF.

There are a few counts of this clonotype. The chain links TRBV12-3 or TRBV12-4 to TRBJ2-7; possible D gene TRBD2, 5 bases. This CDR3 spans 14 amino acids. The ends were cut back, 6 bases at V and 6 bases at J, with 18 bases in the middle. CDR3 DNA sequence: TGTGCCAGCAGCTTCGGCGAGGACTTTGCCGAGCAGTACTTC. Translation gives CASSFGEDFAEQYF.

The V gene is TRBV28, the J gene TRBJ2-4, with D perhaps matching TRBD2 (6 bases). V lost 6 bases and J 9 bases, leaving 21 bases between the germline ends. The germline gives CDR1 MDHEN, CDR2 SYDVKM. The CDR3 is made up of 15 amino acids. CDR3 nucleotide sequence: TGTGCCAGCAGCAAGGGAGGCTCTGGGGGAGCCATTCAGTACTTC. This sequence encodes CASSKGGSGGAIQYF.

This sequence joins TRBV25-1 and TRBJ2-3; D unclear. The germline V gene encodes CDR1 MGHDK and CDR2 SYGVNS. The germline V and J ends were trimmed by 8 bases and 7 bases, with 10 bases remaining between them. This CDR3 is 11 amino acids long. The CDR3 protein is CASLFGNTQYF. CDR3 DNA: TGTGCCAGCCTCTTCGGAAATACGCAGTATTTT.

The chain combines TRBV28 with TRBJ2-5; 7 bases agree with TRBD2. V shed 4 bases and J 0 bases; nucleotides not matched to a gene: 11. Germline V CDR1 and CDR2: MDHEN, SYDVKM. This CDR3 region has 17 residues. The CDR3: CASSSYLGLGDQETQYF. Written as DNA, the CDR3 is TGTGCCAGCAGTTCCTACCTTGGACTAGGGGACCAAGAGACCCAGTACTTC.

This clonotype was seen a few times. The rearrangement links TRBV5-1 to TRBJ1-4, with D unclear. The CDR3 covers 14 residues. V gave up 1 base and J gave up 7 bases, with 11 bases separating them. Germline CDR1 is SGHRS and CDR2 is YFSETQ. The CDR3 loop is CASSLTGSREKLFF. DNA for the CDR3: TGCGCCAGCAGCTTGACCGGGTCCCGTGAAAAACTGTTTTTT.

V and J are TRBV7-2 and TRBJ2-1; TRBD2 matches 9 bases. This CDR3 is 16 amino acids long. The germline CDR1 and CDR2 sequences are SGHTA and FQGNSA. Germline trimming cut 2 bases from V and 7 bases from J; bases unmatched to any gene: 9. The CDR3 here is CASSLFAGGASNEQFF. DNA of the CDR3: TGTGCCAGCAGCTTATTTGCGGGAGGGGCCTCTAATGAGCAGTTCTTC.